This T cell receptor beta chain was profiled in a study of T-cell memory formation after mild COVID-19. Across the study: TCR clusters showed largely donor specificity.

V was pared by 1 base and J by 15 bases, with 8 bases of the junction left unmatched. CDR1 is LGHDT, CDR2 YNNKEL, per germline (reference sequence). This CDR3 spans 13 amino acids. A note on this clonotype: Its antigen is not known.

General study findings and limits: The CD4+ clones that contracted clustered mainly within CM and EM, and the CD8+ clones concentrated in EMRA.

TCRdb independently ran MiXCR on the 5' RACE reads; one entry per CDR3 protein. This table holds under 150,000 distinct CDR3 sequences, 15% to 20% found once. Material: PBMCs or a T cell subset sorted from them (not recorded which). The TCR sequence derives from an adult woman who had mild COVID-19 (a few samples of this study predate the infection). Cell type and time point are not known. The chain couples TRBV3-1 to TRBJ2-1, with 8 bases fitting TRBD2. CDR3 DNA: TGTGCCAGCAGCCAAGGGACTAGCCTCGGGCTGTTCTTC. This translates into CASSQGTSLGLFF.